The count of the clone carrying this T cell receptor beta chain is one. Germline CDR1 and CDR2: SGHAT and FQDESV (reference sequence). V was cut by 2 bases and J by 9 bases, with 14 bases left in between. The CDR3 loop spans 14 amino acids. The assay, immunoSEQ v3.0, was run at survey level. TCRdb keeps only in-frame clones here, not all; method: immunoSEQ multiplex PCR. Of about 18,000 clones listed, 65% to 85% are singletons. This entry comes from a study of long-term antiretroviral therapy in people with HIV. The material sequenced was unsorted PBMCs, taken 0.6 years after starting antiretroviral therapy. The rearrangement uses TRBV11-1 and TRBJ2-4, with TRBD2 as a possible D gene (5 bases). This TCR came from a woman under 30 with HIV. The DNA of the CDR3 is TGTGCCAGCAGCTTATCGGGGAGAGTGAGCATTCAGTACTTC. This sequence encodes CASSLSGRVSIQYF. Using reference TRBV11-1 and TRBJ2-4 for the parts outside the CDR3, the full variable domain is EAEVAQSPRYKITEKSQAVAFWCDPISGHATLYWYRQILGQGPELLVQFQDESVVDDSQLPKDRFSAERLKGVDSTLKIQPAELGDSAMYLCASSLSGRVSIQYFGAGTRLSVL.